Included here is one T cell receptor (beta chain) sequence, with context. These data come from a study of blood T cell repertoires in COVID-19. Study-level background: Samples taken during acute and convalescent COVID-19 were collected in the United States, Italy and Spain. T cells, B-cell-depleted T cells, or PBMCs provided the cDNA or gDNA that served as material.

In the original workflow: Amplifying reference gene primers gave estimates of nucleated cell counts. Using immunoSEQ multiplex PCR, the repertoire was profiled, and TCRdb retains in-frame clones only, with some absent. V and J calls and clone size are given by that table; D and trimming were obtained from the DNA. This sample has 200,000 to 250,000 clones, with roughly four fifths found just once. This TCR was sampled from a woman in her twenties or thirties who had recovered from COVID-19. Sequenced sample: peripheral blood.

The CDR3 DNA follows: TGTGCCAGCAGTTCGGCTAGCGGGGGTTTCTCCTACAATGAGCAGTTCTTC. Its protein product is CASSSASGGFSYNEQFF. This chain links TRBV28 with TRBJ2-1; TRBD2 agrees at 10 bases. Germline V gene sequence: CDR1 MDHEN, CDR2 SYDVKM. This CDR3 contains 17 residues. Germline trimming cut 4 bases from V and 0 bases from J; bases unmatched to any gene: 6.